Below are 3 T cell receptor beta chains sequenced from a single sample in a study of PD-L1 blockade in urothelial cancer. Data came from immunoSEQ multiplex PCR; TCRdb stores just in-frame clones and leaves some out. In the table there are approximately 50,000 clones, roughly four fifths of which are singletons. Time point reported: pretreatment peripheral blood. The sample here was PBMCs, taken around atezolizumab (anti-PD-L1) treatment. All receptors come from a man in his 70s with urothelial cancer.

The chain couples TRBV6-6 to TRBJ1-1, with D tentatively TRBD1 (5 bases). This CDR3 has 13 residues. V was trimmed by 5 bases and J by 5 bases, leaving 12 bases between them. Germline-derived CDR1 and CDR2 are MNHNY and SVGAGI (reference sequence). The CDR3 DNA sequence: TGTGCCAGCAGTCATGTGGGGGGAACTGAAGCTTTCTTT. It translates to CASSHVGGTEAFF.

CDR3 protein: CASSLALYEQYF. Here the CDR3 DNA reads TGTGCCAGCAGCTTAGCACTATACGAGCAGTACTTC. The chain couples TRBV7-2 to TRBJ2-7, with D unresolved. V dropped 0 bases and J dropped 4 bases, with 4 bases sitting between them. Looked up from germline, CDR1 is SGHTA and CDR2 is FQGNSA. There are 12 residues in the CDR3. The complete variable domain, with remaining parts taken from reference TRBV7-2 and TRBJ2-7, reads GAGVSQSPSNKVTEKGKDVELRCDPISGHTALYWYRQSLGQGLEFLIYFQGNSAPDKSGLPSDRFSAERTGGSVSTLTIQRTQQEDSAVYLCASSLALYEQYFGPGTRLTVT.

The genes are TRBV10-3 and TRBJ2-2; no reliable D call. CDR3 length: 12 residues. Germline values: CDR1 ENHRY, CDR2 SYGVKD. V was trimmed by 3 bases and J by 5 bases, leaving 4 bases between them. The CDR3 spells CAISEYTGELFF. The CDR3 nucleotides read TGTGCCATCAGTGAATATACCGGGGAGCTGTTTTTT.